This TCR beta chain was captured by sequencing in a study of T-cell reconstitution after alpha-beta-depleted transplantation in children. Study outcomes and limitations: Several hundred expanded graft clones reportedly supplied alpha-beta T cells about two months after transplant.

This clonotype showed up many times. Its antigen is still unknown. Trimming shortened V by 0 bases and J by 5 bases, and 26 bases separated the two germline ends. Germline values: CDR1 LGHDT, CDR2 YNNKEL (reference sequence). The CDR3 has 20 amino acids. Construction of the TCRbeta library involved unique molecular identifiers. TCRdb passed the PCR reads through MiXCR, listing each CDR3 protein once. Of roughly 300,000 distinct CDR3 sequences in the sample, more than 9% are singletons; the top ten hold around 20%. Specimen: peripheral blood, collected 180 days after TCRalphabeta/CD19-depleted stem cell transplant. V is TRBV3-1 and J is TRBJ2-1; D may match TRBD1 or TRBD2 (6 bases each). This clonotype was obtained from a male patient aged 2-10 years who had a stem cell transplant for chronic granulomatous disease, so the T cells may come from the graft donor. CDR3 loop: CASSQDPSRIGGGKNNEQFF. The CDR3 DNA sequence: TGTGCCAGCAGCCAAGATCCCTCACGTATCGGAGGGGGGAAAAACAATGAGCAGTTCTTC.